This TCR beta chain was retrieved from a study of beta chain features in type 1 diabetes (dated by TCRdb to 2016 to 2019). Study-level background: Mean age, gender distribution, total cell number and subset yield were not different between patients and healthy donors. Across all samples, 107,917,701 sorted cells were examined, and cell number per subset correlated strongly with RNA yield. The study compared the TCRB repertoires of sorted circulating CD4+ T cell subsets in recently diagnosed type 1 diabetes patients with those in matched healthy donors. Naive and central memory subsets were obtained from all 30 or so donors, but regulatory and stem cell-like memory subsets were isolated from only 8 patients and 8 healthy donors. Results and caveats for the whole study, not just this receptor: Shorter templates might have been favored by PCR, but patient and control samples were amplified and corrected together, so both groups would have been affected equally by any skew. Because cDNA was sequenced instead of genomic DNA, activated cells with high expression could be over-represented, although the groups did not differ in activation or CD3 levels. A moderate but significant shortening of TCRB CDR3 length was observed in type 1 diabetes patients in all four CD4+ subsets. Because small numbers of individuals were included in the HLA sub-analyses, any influence of HLA type on TCRB rearrangement was left unresolved. At VDJ recombination sites, patients with type 1 diabetes made fewer insertions and deleted more nucleotides, a pattern implying thymic rearrangement abnormalities. The naive, central memory and regulatory TCRB repertoires appeared to resemble one another more closely among patients than among healthy donors.

Each donor gave one peripheral blood draw, roughly 110 mL on average, collected into heparinised tubes. Naive, central memory, regulatory and stem cell-like memory CD4+ T cells were sorted on a BD FACSAria II using a panel including CD45RO, CCR7, CD25, CD127, CD95 and CD27. A purity above 95% was achieved for all sorted populations. PBMCs were isolated immediately by Lymphoprep density gradient centrifugation and stained directly without culture. Samples were stained and sorted in pairs, with one healthy donor and one patient per experiment, so that batch effects were minimized. The germline V gene encodes CDR1 SNHLY and CDR2 FYNNEI. Spanning cysteine to phenylalanine, the CDR3 consists of 13 amino acids. The read is trimmed to its CDR3 DNA, 39 bases read in frame from base 1. V has 9 bases trimmed and J has 5 bases trimmed; junction bases matching no gene number 5. The entire isolated RNA was reverse transcribed using the High Capacity cDNA Reverse Transcription Kit, and thus expressed TCRB transcripts were sequenced. Naive, central memory and regulatory T cell samples underwent deep immunoSEQ sequencing, averaging about 3.3 million total reads per sample. After sorted cells were lysed in RLT buffer, RNA was extracted with DNase-treated RNeasy Micro or Mini kits, with the choice depending on cell number. To prevent cross-contamination, each cell subset was processed individually, whereas patient and healthy donor samples were processed jointly. The immunoSEQ multiplex PCR was used to amplify TCRB sequences from cDNA, yielding 87-bp fragments that span the CDR3 region. Sequencing of the amplicons was done on the Illumina HiSeq platform. In the source study's methods: Synthetic template baselines were used to correct PCR bias computationally, reads within Hamming distance 2 were collapsed together, and singletons that could not be merged were discarded. By aligning reads against IMGT, V, D and J genes, CDR3 length, and insertions or deletions at six rearrangement sites were assigned. Within each subset, clonotype counts were normalized to the number of sorted cells before true diversity and Gini coefficients were calculated with the tcR R package. Repertoire sharing was quantified using the overlap coefficient calculated on TCRB nucleotide sequences. As stored in TCRdb, this immuneACCESS dataset retains in-frame rearrangements with V and J assigned. A fraction of the clones does not appear; measured against another copy, unresolved V genes explain less than half of the discrepancy, and the remainder lacks a known reason. V and J calls and clone size are as listed in that table; D and trimming were resolved from the DNA. Within this sample are about 140,000 clones, with 9% to 10% of them counted one time only. Less than 0.85% of the sample is taken by the ten largest.

Note on this clone: The antigen it recognizes is unknown. No quality values exist for individual bases; no much larger clone is one base distant.

The sample consisted of central memory CD4+ T cells from blood. The receptor's source is a woman aged 40 to 50 in good health. The rearrangement joined TRBV2 to TRBJ2-1; TRBD1 aligns with 9 central bases. The nucleotides read TGTGCCAGACGAGGACAGGGGCACAATGAGCAGTTCTTC. Its translation reads: CARRGQGHNEQFF.